These T cell receptor beta chains were read from a single sample in a study of blood T cell repertoires in COVID-19. This table comes from immunoSEQ multiplex PCR, and its TCRdb copy is limited to in-frame clones, with some not included. The sample has 100,000 to 150,000 clones, approximately 85% seen once; the top ten hold 25% to 30%. The sequenced sample consisted of peripheral blood. These receptors were obtained from a woman over 75 with acute or convalescent COVID-19. Each CDR3 is given with its conserved first and last residue. Each record gives: V gene, J gene, clone size, D gene, CDR3 DNA, CDR3 protein. The D gene is left open where the match is weak. Expanded clones get a size class; other rows say once, few or many, or leave the size out.

>TRBV11-2|TRBJ1-2|NA|TRBD1
TGTGCCAGCAGCTTATTTCTTGGACAGGGAGGTTTTGGCTACACCTTC
CASSLFLGQGGFGYTF
>TRBV29-1|TRBJ1-1|NA|NA
TGCAGCGCCGACAGCTCCGGTATCACTGAAGCTTTCTTT
CSADSSGITEAFF
>TRBV3-1/TRBV3-2|TRBJ1-2|NA|TRBD1
TGTGCCAGCAGCCAAGCCGGGACAGCCTATGGCTACACCTTC
CASSQAGTAYGYTF
>TRBV7-9|TRBJ1-6|few|NA
TGTGCCAGCAGCTTAGTGGAGGGAGTACGCTCACCCCTCCACTTT
CASSLVEGVRSPLHF
>TRBV5-4|TRBJ1-1|NA|TRBD1
TGTGCCAGCTTCGGTCGACAGGGCCCGAACACTGAAGCTTTCTTT
CASFGRQGPNTEAFF
>TRBV19|TRBJ1-5|NA|NA
TGTGCCAGTAGTACCGGGACTTACAATCAGCCCCAGCATTTT
CASSTGTYNQPQHF
>TRBV11-2|TRBJ1-1|NA|NA
TGTGCCAGCAGCTTAGATCGGGGGGGCACTGAAGCTTTCTTT
CASSLDRGGTEAFF
>TRBV4-2|TRBJ2-6|NA|NA
TGTGCCAGCAGCCAAAACACAGGCTCTGGGGCCAACGTCCTGACTTTC
CASSQNTGSGANVLTF
>TRBV7-8|TRBJ2-6|many|NA
TGTGCCAGCCACCGGGGGTCTGGGGCCAACGTCCTGACTTTC
CASHRGSGANVLTF
>TRBV5-4|TRBJ2-3|NA|NA
TGTGCCAGCAGCTTGGCCTGGAGGGATGGGGCGGATACGCAGTATTTT
CASSLAWRDGADTQYF
>TRBV7-2|TRBJ2-5|NA|NA
TGTGCCAGCAGCTTAGGTCCCGGGCAGGCAGGAGGGACCCAGTACTTC
CASSLGPGQAGGTQYF
>TRBV2|TRBJ1-1|NA|TRBD1
TGTGCCAGCAGCATGACAGGGAAAGCTTTCTTT
CASSMTGKAFF
>TRBV6-1|TRBJ1-6|few|TRBD1
TGTGCCAGCAGTGAAGCGGGGACAGTCTATAATTCACCCCTCCACTTT
CASSEAGTVYNSPLHF
>TRBV2|TRBJ1-2|NA|NA
TGTGCCAGCAGTGTACAGCCATCTAACTATGGCTACACCTTC
CASSVQPSNYGYTF
>TRBV2|TRBJ2-3|NA|TRBD2
TGTGCCAGCAGCTTACTTAGCGGGGGGGCTACAGATACGCAGTATTTT
CASSLLSGGATDTQYF
>TRBV5-4|TRBJ1-1|NA|TRBD1
TGTGCCACCAGACAGGGTTGGAACACTGAAGCTTTCTTT
CATRQGWNTEAFF
>TRBV5-1|TRBJ1-2|NA|NA
TGCGCCAGCAGCTTGTACCCCGGACAGTATGGCTACACCTTC
CASSLYPGQYGYTF
>TRBV2|TRBJ1-3|NA|TRBD1
TGTGCCAGCAGGACTCGACAGGGGCTGGAAACCTCCATATATTTT
CASRTRQGLETSIYF
>TRBV6-5|TRBJ2-3|NA|NA
TGTGCCAGCAACCAGGTCTCAGCCGGAGATACGCAGTATTTT
CASNQVSAGDTQYF
>TRBV24-1|TRBJ2-1|NA|NA
TGTGCCACCAGTGGTCAGGTTGGGAATGAGCAGTTCTTC
CATSGQVGNEQFF
>TRBV6-2/TRBV6-3|TRBJ1-2|NA|NA
TGTGCCAGCAGTTACTCGGACATTAACTATGGCTACACCTTC
CASSYSDINYGYTF
>TRBV7-6|TRBJ1-6|NA|NA
TGTGCCAGCAGCCCTACCGAGAGCTCCTATAATTCACCCCTCCACTTT
CASSPTESSYNSPLHF
>TRBV5-6|TRBJ2-5|NA|TRBD1
TGTGCCAGCCTTAGGGGCCGGGACAGACAAGAGACCCAGTACTTC
CASLRGRDRQETQYF
>TRBV19|TRBJ2-1|NA|NA
TGTGCCAGTAGAAGAGGCAATGAGCAGTTCTTC
CASRRGNEQFF
>TRBV7-2|TRBJ1-2|NA|TRBD1
TGTGCCAGCAGCTTGGGGACAGGGGGTTCTGGCTACACCTTC
CASSLGTGGSGYTF
>TRBV6-5|TRBJ1-5|NA|NA
TGTGCCAGCGGGGGCGACACACCAGGGCAGCCCCAGCATTTT
CASGGDTPGQPQHF
>TRBV6-5|TRBJ2-7|once|TRBD2
TGTGCCAGCCGACATAGCGGGGGGACGTCCTACGAGCAGTACTTC
CASRHSGGTSYEQYF
>TRBV7-2|TRBJ2-7|NA|NA
TGTGCCAGCAGCCCTTATTCCTACGAGCAGTACTTC
CASSPYSYEQYF